Shown below are 10 T cell receptor beta chains from a single sample sequenced in a study of technical replicates of blood from a few donors. The repertoire was sequenced with immunoSEQ multiplex PCR; TCRdb's copy has only in-frame clones and lacks some. In the table there are tens of thousands of clones, 91% of which are singletons. Input material: T cells isolated from PBMCs. The receptors derive from a human donor in good health. Some clones in this sample may be carry-over from other donors' samples.

This chain joins TRBV6-6 and TRBJ2-5; 10 bases map to TRBD2. The length of the CDR3 is 16 residues. Germline loops: CDR1 MNHNY, CDR2 SVGAGI (reference sequence). J gave up 2 bases and V 4 bases, and 7 bases lay outside the gene matches. The CDR3 loop reads CASSWGGLARQETQYF. The CDR3, as DNA: TGTGCCAGCAGTTGGGGGGGACTAGCGCGTCAAGAGACCCAGTACTTC.

V and J are TRBV5-4 and TRBJ2-3; D remains unclear. V lost 0 bases, J lost 4 bases, and 15 bases lay in between. CDR3 length: 16 residues. Germline V lookup: CDR1 SGHNT, CDR2 YYREEE (reference sequence). The chain's CDR3 is CASSLEYGVAPDTQYF. The CDR3 DNA reads as TGTGCCAGCAGCTTGGAGTACGGAGTGGCTCCAGATACGCAGTATTTT.

The chain is built from TRBV7-2 and TRBJ1-1, with TRBD1 identical over 9 bases. After removal of 5 bases from V and 1 base from J, the junction contained 2 bases not matched to a gene. The CDR3 has 14 amino acids. Per the germline V gene, CDR1 is SGHTA and CDR2 is FQGNSA. Here the CDR3 reads CASSLQGANTEAFF. CDR3 DNA: TGTGCCAGCAGCCTACAGGGGGCGAACACTGAAGCTTTCTTT.

V usage is TRBV7-3 and J usage is TRBJ2-1, with TRBD2 matching 7 bases. The J segment lost 6 bases and the V segment lost 3 bases, leaving 5 bases of the junction unmatched. The CDR3 loop spans 14 amino acids. Germline V CDR1 and CDR2: SGHTA, FQGTGA. CDR3 sequence reads: CASSFVGGPNEQFF. The CDR3 region has the DNA TGTGCCAGCAGCTTCGTGGGAGGGCCCAATGAGCAGTTCTTC.

CDR3 residues: CASSFPRWTEAFF. CDR3 coding DNA: TGTGCCAGCAGCTTTCCCCGGTGGACTGAAGCTTTCTTT. The chain combines TRBV5-6 with TRBJ1-1; D gene uncertain. This CDR3 has 13 amino acids. Deletions cut 2 bases from V and 5 bases from J, with 10 bases between. Germline loops: CDR1 SGHDT, CDR2 YYEEEE.

The rearrangement joins TRBV11-3 to TRBJ2-7, with D uncertain. V was clipped by 5 bases and J by 4 bases, with 12 bases between them. Germline V gene data show CDR1 as SGHNT and CDR2 as YENEEA. The CDR3 spans 13 residues. The CDR3 reads CASSKTESYEQYF. The CDR3 bases are TGTGCCAGCAGCAAAACCGAGAGTTACGAGCAGTACTTC. Looking up the rest from reference TRBV11-3 and TRBJ2-7 gives the full variable domain: EAGVVQSPRYKIIEKKQPVAFWCNPISGHNTLYWYLQNLGQGPELLIRYENEEAVDDSQLPKDRFSAERLKGVDSTLKIQPAELGDSAVYLCASSKTESYEQYFGPGTRLTVT.

This clone was recorded once. The V call is TRBV6-1, the J call TRBJ2-7; D call uncertain. This CDR3 region has 10 residues. CDR1 MNHNS and CDR2 SASEGT come from the germline V gene. V lost 6 bases to trimming and J lost 12 bases, with 12 bases between them. CDR3 residues: CASRYGFLYF. In DNA, the CDR3 is TGTGCCAGCAGATACGGTTTTTTGTACTTC.

The V and J genes are TRBV6-1 and TRBJ2-7; 12 bases agree with TRBD2. Trimming at V came to 0 bases and at J to 4 bases, leaving 4 bases not matched to a gene. There are 16 residues in the CDR3. CDR1 and CDR2 from the germline V gene are MNHNS and SASEGT. The CDR3 bases are TGTGCCAGCAGTGAAGCACTAGCGGGAGGTCGTTACGAGCAGTACTTC. This translates into CASSEALAGGRYEQYF.

The chain uses TRBV7-2 and TRBJ2-1; unclear D gene. The V gene's germline CDR1 is SGHTA and CDR2 FQGNSA. The ends were cut back, 1 base at V and 10 bases at J, with 17 bases in the middle. The CDR3 sequence is 15 residues long. CDR3 in amino acids: CASSLDSGFILEQFF. CDR3 bases: TGTGCCAGCAGCTTAGACTCCGGTTTTATATTAGAGCAGTTCTTC.

The chain combines TRBV28 with TRBJ2-7; 10 nucleotides align to TRBD2. Looked up from germline, CDR1 is MDHEN and CDR2 is SYDVKM. The V segment lost 5 bases and the J segment 5 bases; nucleotides outside the gene matches: 6. CDR3 size: 14 residues. The CDR3 nucleotides read TGTGCCAGCAGTCTAGCGGGAGATAATAACGAGCAGTACTTC. The encoded protein is CASSLAGDNNEQYF.